One and the same sample provided the 23 T cell receptor beta chains below, sequenced in a study of blood T cell repertoires in COVID-19. The repertoire was sequenced with immunoSEQ multiplex PCR; TCRdb's copy has only in-frame clones and lacks some. Altogether 250,000 or so clones are present, about 88% being singletons, with the ten largest covering more than 6.5%. The specimen was peripheral blood. The receptor source for this set is a woman aged 70-85 years with active or convalescent COVID-19.

The gene calls are TRBV19 and TRBJ1-1, with TRBD1 identical over 9 bases. From germline, CDR1 is LNHDA and CDR2 SQIVND (reference sequence). The CDR3 extends over 12 amino acids. Trimming took 9 bases from V and 4 from J; bases not matched to a gene: 3. CDR3 coding DNA: TGTGCCAGCAGACAGGGGGTCACTGAAGCTTTCTTT. This translates into CASRQGVTEAFF.

This chain links TRBV6-5 with TRBJ2-7, with 9 bases that match TRBD1. The CDR3 spans 14 residues. Germline V CDR1 and CDR2: MNHEY, SVGAGI. The J segment lost 6 bases and the V segment lost 5 bases, leaving 8 bases of the junction unmatched. CDR3 in DNA: TGTGCCAGCAGTAGGGGACAGGGACCCGGCGAGCAGTACTTC. It yields the protein CASSRGQGPGEQYF.

V gene TRBV27 combines with J gene TRBJ1-2; the D gene is possibly TRBD1 (5 bases). Germline V gives CDR1 MNHEY, CDR2 SMNVEV (reference sequence). CDR3 length: 13 amino acids. V was clipped by 5 bases and J by 4 bases, with 11 bases between them. The CDR3 nucleotides read TGTGCCAGCAGTCCGACAGACGGCTATGGCTACACCTTC. Protein sequence: CASSPTDGYGYTF.

This clone has only a few counts. The chain has TRBV24-1 and TRBJ1-1; a possible D gene is TRBD1 (6 bases). CDR1 is KGHDR, CDR2 SFDVKD, per germline. This CDR3 comprises 13 residues. Trimming cost V 4 bases and J 4 bases, with 9 bases left between them. The CDR3: CATSDPQGTEAFF. CDR3 coding DNA: TGTGCCACCAGTGACCCACAGGGCACTGAAGCTTTCTTT.

The chain uses TRBV14 and TRBJ1-2; TRBD1 agrees at 9 bases. The V gene end was trimmed by 5 bases and the J gene end by 6 bases; junction bases not matched to a gene: 10. The V gene's germline CDR1 is SGHDN and CDR2 FVKESK. The CDR3 is made up of 15 amino acids. Here the CDR3 DNA reads TGTGCCAGCAGCACGCGACCCACAGGGGGCAATGGCTACACCTTC. Translating gives CASSTRPTGGNGYTF.

This clone has just a few counts. The V and J genes are TRBV6-5 and TRBJ1-2, with a weak D call TRBD1 (6 bases). This CDR3 contains 15 residues. Looked up from germline, CDR1 is MNHEY and CDR2 is SVGAGI. Trimming cost V 7 bases and J 3 bases, with 18 bases left between them. CDR3: CASTLRGSDHYGYTF. CDR3 in DNA: TGTGCCAGCACCCTAAGGGGGTCAGACCACTATGGCTACACCTTC.

V gene TRBV25-1 combines with J gene TRBJ2-7, with 10 bases fitting TRBD2. J was trimmed by 5 bases and V by 7 bases; bases with no gene match: 11. Germline CDR1 is MGHDK and CDR2 is SYGVNS. The CDR3 is made up of 15 amino acids. The CDR3 DNA sequence: TGTGCCAGCACCCCTAGCGGGGGCCTCAGCCACGAGCAGTACTTC. Translated: CASTPSGGLSHEQYF.

The chain recombines TRBV7-9 with TRBJ1-2; 9 nucleotides align to TRBD1. The ends lost 5 bases at V and 4 bases at J; junction bases unmatched: 8. CDR3 length: 15 amino acids. Germline V gene data show CDR1 as SEHNR and CDR2 as FQNEAQ (reference sequence). CDR3: CASSSTGTGSYGYTF. For the CDR3, the DNA is TGTGCCAGCAGCAGCACCGGGACAGGGTCCTATGGCTACACCTTC.

The genes are TRBV18 and TRBJ1-2; D gene uncertain. V was cut by 3 bases and J by 2 bases, with 10 bases left in between. CDR1 KGHSH and CDR2 LQKENI come from the germline V gene. The CDR3 is made up of 14 amino acids. The CDR3 region has the DNA TGTGCCAGCTCACCGTCCGAGGTCAACTATGGCTACACCTTC. Translating gives CASSPSEVNYGYTF. The full variable domain, in which reference TRBV18 and TRBJ1-2 provide the parts outside the CDR3, is NAGVMQNPRHLVRRRGQEARLRCSPMKGHSHVYWYRQLPEEGLKFMVYLQKENIIDESGMPKERFSAEFPKEGPSILRIQQVVRGDSAAYFCASSPSEVNYGYTFGSGTRLTVV.

This clone appeared a single time. The V gene is TRBV2, the J gene TRBJ1-2; 8 bases line up with TRBD1. Losses at the gene ends were 2 bases for V and 3 bases for J; bases not matched to a gene: 2. This CDR3 is 14 amino acids long. Germline V gives CDR1 SNHLY, CDR2 FYNNEI. The CDR3: CASSEQDRDYGYTF. The DNA of the CDR3 is TGTGCCAGCAGTGAACAGGACAGGGACTATGGCTACACCTTC.

This chain connects TRBV27 to TRBJ1-6; D is unresolved. This CDR3 comprises 17 residues. Trimming took off 7 bases at V and 0 bases at J, with 16 bases between the two ends. Germline CDR1 and CDR2: MNHEY and SMNVEV (reference sequence). CDR3 region: CASTFGGPSSYNSPLHF. CDR3 DNA: TGTGCCAGCACCTTCGGAGGTCCGAGCTCCTATAATTCACCCCTCCACTTT.

A single count supports this clone. The chain uses TRBV6-2 or TRBV6-3 and TRBJ2-2, with a weak D call TRBD2 (6 bases). Trimming left V 4 bases short and J 1 base short, with 10 bases between. This CDR3 is built from 15 residues. In germline, CDR1 is MNHEY, CDR2 SVGEGT. The CDR3 bases are TGTGCCAGCAGTTTATTGGGGGGGAACACCGGGGAGCTGTTTTTT. Its translation: CASSLLGGNTGELFF.

This clone was seen a few times. The chain recombines TRBV6-6 with TRBJ1-1, with D maybe TRBD1 (5 bases). Germline V CDR1 and CDR2: MNHNY, SVGAGI (reference sequence). The CDR3 length is 14 residues. The germline V and J ends were trimmed by 8 bases and 1 base, with 14 bases remaining between them. The CDR3 sequence: CASSSRTGNTEAFF. For the CDR3, the DNA is TGTGCCAGCTCAAGCCGTACAGGGAACACTGAAGCTTTCTTT.

The rearrangement joins TRBV3-1 (or the pseudogene TRBV3-2) to TRBJ2-5, with D maybe TRBD2 (5 bases). V shed 4 bases and J shed 1 base, with 10 bases lying between them. Per germline, CDR1 LGHDT and CDR2 YNNKEL (reference sequence). CDR3 length equals 14 residues. CDR3 sequence (DNA): TGTGCCAGCAGCCCCGGGGTGATCCAAGAGACCCAGTACTTC. This translates into CASSPGVIQETQYF.

This clone has just one count. The J gene is TRBJ1-5, the V gene TRBV7-2; D possibly corresponds to TRBD1 (5 bases). Per the germline V gene, CDR1 is SGHTA and CDR2 is FQGNSA. The V gene lost 8 bases and the J gene lost 0 bases, with 14 bases spanning the gap. The CDR3 spans 15 residues. Here the CDR3 reads CASRGGSGSNQPQHF. For the CDR3, the DNA is TGTGCCAGCCGGGGGGGATCGGGTAGCAATCAGCCCCAGCATTTT.

This clone was observed a single time. Here the CDR3 reads CASSRVALNTEAFF. The CDR3 coding sequence is TGCGCCAGCAGCCGGGTGGCTTTGAACACTGAAGCTTTCTTT. V gene TRBV5-1 combines with J gene TRBJ1-1; D is unclear. V lost 4 bases to trimming and J lost 0 bases, with 10 bases between them. The CDR3 is made up of 14 amino acids. Per germline, CDR1 SGHRS and CDR2 YFSETQ. The full variable domain, with the rest looked up from reference TRBV5-1 and TRBJ1-1, is KAGVTQTPRYLIKTRGQQVTLSCSPISGHRSVSWYQQTPGQGLQFLFEYFSETQRNKGNFPGRFSGRQFSNSRSEMNVSTLELGDSALYLCASSRVALNTEAFFGQGTRLTVV.

V and J are TRBV18 and TRBJ1-1, with 8 bases that match TRBD1. The CDR3 runs to 16 residues. The V segment lost 2 bases and the J segment 0 bases; nucleotides outside the gene matches: 5. Germline values: CDR1 KGHSH, CDR2 LQKENI. CDR3 loop: CASSPSTGGMNTEAFF. The DNA of the CDR3 is TGTGCCAGCTCACCATCCACAGGGGGAATGAACACTGAAGCTTTCTTT.

The chain has TRBV7-2 and TRBJ2-7; 9 bases fit TRBD1. The trim removed 5 bases at V and 5 bases at J, leaving 10 bases unmatched. CDR3 length: 15 amino acids. CDR1 SGHTA and CDR2 FQGNSA come from the germline V gene. CDR3 bases: TGTGCCAGCAGCCCGCCACCGGGACAGGGTAACGAGCAGTACTTC. Its protein is CASSPPPGQGNEQYF.

This rearrangement joins TRBV10-2 to TRBJ2-7; 9 bases agree with TRBD2. The V gene's germline CDR1 is WSHSY and CDR2 SAAADI. V was pared by 6 bases and J by 1 base, with 4 bases of the junction left unmatched. The CDR3 extends over 14 amino acids. The CDR3 DNA reads TGCGCCAGCAGCGTAGCGGGGGTTTCCTACGAGCAGTACTTC. This codes for CASSVAGVSYEQYF.

This chain uses TRBV2 with TRBJ1-2; 8 nucleotides agree with TRBD1. CDR1 and CDR2 (germline): SNHLY, FYNNEI. There are 14 residues in the CDR3. V lost 3 bases and J lost 5; bases outside the gene matches: 5. The CDR3 here is CASSDYRGEYGYTF. The CDR3 bases are TGTGCCAGCAGTGACTACAGGGGGGAATATGGCTACACCTTC.

The chain recombines TRBV6-5 with TRBJ1-6; D is undetermined. The V end was cut by 6 bases, the J end by 6 bases, with 9 bases between. Germline values: CDR1 MNHEY, CDR2 SVGAGI. This CDR3 spans 13 amino acids. The CDR3 region has the DNA TGTGCCAGCAGCCCGGGTAGTAATTCACCCCTCCACTTT. It codes for CASSPGSNSPLHF.

The rearrangement uses TRBV12-5 and TRBJ1-5; D uncertain. V gave up 3 bases and J gave up 6 bases, with 3 bases separating them. Germline values: CDR1 LGHNT, CDR2 FRNRAP. The CDR3 is 11 residues long. CDR3 region: CASGFLQPQHF. For the CDR3, the DNA is TGTGCTAGTGGTTTCCTTCAGCCCCAGCATTTT.

There are a few counts of this clone. This sequence joins TRBV18 and TRBJ1-1; D gene uncertain. Trimming removed 0 bases from V and 0 bases from J, with 11 bases in between. This CDR3 contains 16 residues. The germline V gene encodes CDR1 KGHSH and CDR2 LQKENI. The CDR3 DNA sequence: TGTGCCAGCTCACCACCGGGCCTTACTCTGAACACTGAAGCTTTCTTT. Protein: CASSPPGLTLNTEAFF.